This T cell receptor beta chain came from a study of shared clonotypes between healthy human individuals. Naive-designated CD8 cells lacked CD45RO, were positively enriched for CCR7, and omitted terminally differentiated effector memory CD45RA+ cells. Per the original methods: Filtering differed since immunoSEQ provided only junctions, with no quality scores. Sequencing used immunoSEQ multiplex PCR; TCRdb keeps in-frame clones, though not all of them. The DNA was the basis for D and trimming; V, J and clone size are from that table. The repertoire holds around 2.1 million clones, 85% to 95% seen once, with about 1.8% in the top ten. CDR1 MGHRA and CDR2 YSYEKL come from the germline V gene. V was clipped by 6 bases and J by 4 bases, with 13 bases between them. The CDR3 runs 13 residues.

Sequencing input: naive CD8+ T cells from PBMCs. The rearrangement uses TRBV4-1 and TRBJ2-7, with D perhaps TRBD1 (6 bases). The TCR sequence derives from a man aged 18-30 years in good health. Some clones in this sample may be carry-over from other donors' samples. CDR3 in DNA: TGCGCCAGCAGTTCACAGGGTGGGTACGAGCAGTACTTC. It codes for CASSSQGGYEQYF.